A single sample is the source of the 10 T cell receptor beta chains below, sequenced in a study of cytomegalovirus exposure and HLA in healthy donors. Both 60 Vbeta primers and 13 Jbeta primers went into the PCR. Only in-frame clones appear in the TCRdb table, and some are missing; sequencing was by immunoSEQ multiplex PCR. The sample yields 100,000 to 150,000 clones, around four fifths seen once. Sequencing input: PBMCs. These TCRs come from a woman in her forties in good health and CMV-seropositive.

This clone has a handful of counts. The rearrangement joins TRBV9 to TRBJ2-2, with a tentative D call TRBD1 (6 bases). The germline V and J ends were trimmed by 4 bases and 0 bases, with 13 bases remaining between them. Germline assignment: CDR1 SGDLS and CDR2 YYNGEE. The CDR3 totals 16 residues. The CDR3 sequence is CASSPYRVANTGELFF. CDR3 nucleotide sequence: TGTGCCAGCAGCCCCTACAGGGTTGCGAACACCGGGGAGCTGTTTTTT.

The chain is built from TRBV11-2 and TRBJ1-1, with D unresolved. There are 13 residues in the CDR3. The germline V gene has CDR1 SGHAT and CDR2 FQNNGV. Trimming took off 0 bases at V and 3 bases at J, with 5 bases between the two ends. CDR3 protein: CASSLDLYTEAFF. As DNA, the CDR3 is TGTGCCAGCAGCTTAGATCTCTACACTGAAGCTTTCTTT.

V is TRBV19 and J is TRBJ2-7, with 8 bases aligning to TRBD1. Trimming cost V 0 bases and J 7 bases; bases outside gene matches: 11. This CDR3 has 16 residues. Germline-derived CDR1 and CDR2 are LNHDA and SQIVND (reference sequence). The chain's CDR3 is CASSIDLRDRPREQYF. In nucleotides, the CDR3 is TGTGCCAGTAGTATAGATCTTAGGGACAGGCCAAGGGAGCAGTACTTC.

The V and J genes are TRBV7-3 and TRBJ1-1; 7 nucleotides match TRBD1. Germline V CDR1 and CDR2: SGHTA, FQGTGA. V gave up 1 base and J gave up 7 bases; unmatched junction bases: 3. CDR3 length: 13 amino acids. CDR3 region: CASSLMSGGEAFF. CDR3 DNA: TGTGCCAGCAGCTTAATGTCAGGGGGTGAAGCTTTCTTT.

V usage is TRBV4-3 and J usage is TRBJ2-2, with 10 nucleotides matching TRBD2. V trimming: 4 bases; J trimming: 5 bases; junction bases outside the gene matches: 7. Germline CDR1 LGHNA, CDR2 YSLEER. The CDR3 consists of 16 residues. The CDR3 DNA is TGCGCCAGCAGCCCCCTAGCGGGAGTAAGGACCGGGGAGCTGTTTTTT. It codes for CASSPLAGVRTGELFF.

J is TRBJ2-6 and V is TRBV5-1, with 7 nucleotides matching TRBD1. The germline CDR1 and CDR2 sequences are SGHRS and YFSETQ. The CDR3 sequence is 19 residues long. V shed 0 bases, J shed 2 bases, and the junction held 11 bases outside the gene matches. CDR3 residues: CASSLAFGTDATGANVLTF. The CDR3 DNA reads as TGCGCCAGCAGCTTGGCTTTTGGGACAGATGCTACTGGGGCCAACGTCCTGACTTTC.

CDR3 DNA sequence: TGTGCCTGGAGCACGATTGGGGTCGGGGCCCAGCATTTT. It encodes CAWSTIGVGAQHF. V usage is TRBV30 and J usage is TRBJ1-5, with D unresolved. Germline V gene data show CDR1 as GTSNPN and CDR2 as SVGIG (reference sequence). CDR3 size: 13 residues. V was clipped by 3 bases and J by 11 bases, with 17 bases between them.

V gene TRBV25-1 combines with J gene TRBJ2-3; 10 bases align to TRBD2. The ends lost 0 bases at V and 5 bases at J; junction bases unmatched: 5. This CDR3 has 16 amino acids. Germline V gene sequence: CDR1 MGHDK, CDR2 SYGVNS. As DNA, the CDR3 is TGTGCCAGCAGTGAATATAAAGCGGGAGGGGGAGATACGCAGTATTTT. Translating gives CASSEYKAGGGDTQYF.

The chain combines TRBV10-1 with TRBJ1-1; D remains ambiguous. CDR1 and CDR2 (germline): WNHNN, SYGVQD (reference sequence). V lost 2 bases and J lost 1, with 11 bases in between. The CDR3 loop spans 15 amino acids. This CDR3 reads CASSEAGFTNTEAFF. CDR3 in DNA: TGCGCCAGCAGTGAGGCGGGATTTACGAACACTGAAGCTTTCTTT.

This chain connects TRBV9 to TRBJ1-3; D is perhaps TRBD1 (5 bases). The V end lost 0 bases, the J end lost 1 base, and 11 bases lay between the germline ends. This CDR3 is 16 amino acids long. CDR1 is SGDLS and CDR2 is YYNGEE in the germline V gene. CDR3 region: CASSVATGTSGNTIYF. The CDR3 nucleotides read TGTGCCAGCAGCGTAGCTACAGGAACTTCTGGAAACACCATATATTTT.